This TCR beta chain was found in a study of blood T cell repertoires in COVID-19. Study as a whole: Researchers got acute and convalescent COVID-19 samples from the United States, Italy and Spain.

Authors' analysis steps: Researchers report that nucleated cell counts were estimated from reference gene primer amplification. Clones were read by immunoSEQ multiplex PCR, and TCRdb kept only the in-frame ones, dropping some. The D gene and trimming were derived from the DNA, and the V and J assignments and clone size from that table. Of 310,000 or so clones listed, 86% are singletons. V lost 5 bases, J lost 0 bases, and 14 bases lay in between. There are 17 residues in the CDR3. The germline V gene has CDR1 SEHNR and CDR2 FQNEAQ (reference sequence). The gene calls are TRBV7-9 and TRBJ1-6, with D possibly matching TRBD1 (6 bases). The TCR originated in a woman aged 50 to 65 with acute or convalescent COVID-19. Sequencing input: peripheral blood. CDR3 residues: CASSRTDWSSYNSPLHF. CDR3 bases: TGTGCCAGCAGCCGGACAGACTGGAGCTCCTATAATTCACCCCTCCACTTT.